A single sample is the source of the 29 T cell receptor beta chains below, sequenced in a study of vaccination effects on CD4 cells after COVID-19. No antigen has been assigned to these receptors. ViraFEST used viral peptide pools to expand antigen-specific CD4+ T cells before sequencing. An approximately 10-day culture period preceded the isolation of CD4+ T cells. Infection with SARS-CoV-2 occurred in the person between March and December 2020, and PCR confirmed it. Sequenced by immunoSEQ multiplex PCR; TCRdb stores in-frame clones only, minus some. The data show roughly 25,000 clones, with 75% to 85% seen just once and 15% to 20% held by the top ten. The sequencing used CD4+ T cells from PBMCs cultured with HCoV-NL63 spike peptides, collected before COVID-19 vaccination. These receptors came from a human donor who had a prior SARS-CoV-2 infection.

This clone has a single count. CDR3 region: CASRPQTANYGYTF. The CDR3 region has the DNA TGTGCCAGCAGACCCCAGACAGCTAACTATGGCTACACCTTC. V and J are TRBV28 and TRBJ1-2; a weak D match, TRBD1 (5 bases). From germline, CDR1 is MDHEN and CDR2 SYDVKM. The V gene lost 6 bases and the J gene lost 0 bases, with 11 bases spanning the gap. There are 14 residues in the CDR3.

The rearrangement links TRBV6-1 to TRBJ2-7; the D is unclear. The CDR3 has 14 residues. Trimming stripped 0 bases from V and 2 bases from J, with 8 bases between. In germline, CDR1 is MNHNS, CDR2 SASEGT. CDR3 in DNA: TGTGCCAGCAGTGAAGCGACAATAACCTACGAGCAGTACTTC. Protein: CASSEATITYEQYF.

This chain connects TRBV19 to TRBJ2-2, with 9 nucleotides matching TRBD1. After removal of 6 bases from V and 0 bases from J, the junction contained 2 bases not matched to a gene. The CDR3 has 15 amino acids. Per the germline V gene, CDR1 is LNHDA and CDR2 is SQIVND (reference sequence). In nucleotides, the CDR3 is TGTGCCAGTAGCGGACAGGGGTCGAACACCGGGGAGCTGTTTTTT. Its translation is CASSGQGSNTGELFF.

The chain combines TRBV19 with TRBJ1-2; D not certain. V shed 8 bases and J shed 7 bases, with 26 bases lying between them. Looked up from germline, CDR1 is LNHDA and CDR2 is SQIVND (reference sequence). This CDR3 is built from 16 residues. The CDR3 coding sequence is TGTGCCAGTGCCGTTTGGAGGGTCGGTTCGGTCGGTGGCTACACCTTC. This gives the protein CASAVWRVGSVGGYTF.

The V call is TRBV3-1 (or the pseudogene TRBV3-2), the J call TRBJ2-1, with 9 bases fitting TRBD2. This CDR3 is built from 21 residues. V lost 4 bases, J lost 0 bases, and 19 bases stayed unmatched. In germline, CDR1 is LGHDT, CDR2 YNNKEL (reference sequence). The CDR3 reads CASSRKQILAGAQNSYNEQFF. In nucleotides, the CDR3 is TGTGCCAGCAGCCGGAAACAAATACTAGCGGGTGCTCAAAACTCCTACAATGAGCAGTTCTTC.

This sequence joins TRBV24-1 and TRBJ1-1; D gene unclear. V dropped 3 bases and J dropped 0 bases, with 16 bases sitting between them. The CDR3 length is 17 residues. Germline V lookup: CDR1 KGHDR, CDR2 SFDVKD. CDR3 nucleotide sequence: TGTGCCACCAGTGATAATGCGGTCTGCCGATTGAACACTGAAGCTTTCTTT. It translates to CATSDNAVCRLNTEAFF.

CDR3 protein: CAIGQGGSAGELFF. The CDR3 coding sequence is TGTGCCATCGGACAGGGAGGATCTGCCGGGGAGCTGTTTTTT. The chain has TRBV24-1 and TRBJ2-2; TRBD1 matches at 8 bases. The CDR3 is 14 residues long. Trimming removed 11 bases from V and 6 bases from J; junction bases left unmatched: 10. Germline V CDR1 and CDR2: KGHDR, SFDVKD.

This clone was detected a few times. V usage is TRBV6-5 and J usage is TRBJ2-1; 13 bases fit TRBD2. CDR3 length: 15 residues. Germline loops: CDR1 MNHEY, CDR2 SVGAGI. Trimming took 6 bases from V and 9 from J; bases not matched to a gene: 8. This CDR3 reads CASRTSGRGSGEQFF. The CDR3 DNA follows: TGTGCCAGCAGAACTAGCGGGAGGGGATCAGGTGAGCAGTTCTTC.

The chain links TRBV6-5 to TRBJ1-2, with D possibly TRBD1 on 5 matching bases. Per the germline V gene, CDR1 is MNHEY and CDR2 is SVGAGI. Trimming stripped 7 bases from V and 5 bases from J, with 17 bases between. There are 14 residues in the CDR3. CDR3 protein: CASTVVRVAYGYTF. The CDR3, as DNA: TGTGCCAGCACAGTGGTCAGGGTTGCATATGGCTACACCTTC.

The chain is built from TRBV19 and TRBJ1-1; TRBD1 matches at 11 bases. The trim removed 9 bases at V and 4 bases at J, leaving 10 bases unmatched. This CDR3 has 15 amino acids. Germline CDR1 reads LNHDA; CDR2 reads SQIVND (reference sequence). The CDR3 sequence is CASTDRGPHPTEAFF. In nucleotides, the CDR3 is TGTGCCAGCACGGACAGGGGGCCGCACCCCACTGAAGCTTTCTTT.

The gene calls are TRBV12-5 and TRBJ1-4; D call uncertain. The CDR3 covers 13 residues. Per the germline V gene, CDR1 is LGHNT and CDR2 is FRNRAP. V gave up 6 bases and J gave up 5 bases, with 10 bases separating them. The CDR3 DNA is TGTGCTAGTGGAAAGGACCTGAATGAAAAACTGTTTTTT. Its protein is CASGKDLNEKLFF.

This clone was recorded a few times. The rearrangement joins TRBV21-1 to TRBJ2-2; the table assigns TRBD1, which was not confirmed against the DNA. TRBV21-1 is assigned pseudogene status. The length of the CDR3 is 15 residues. The CDR3 loop is CASRQVGAVAGELFF. CDR3 in DNA: TGTGCCAGCAGGCAAGTAGGGGCGGTGGCCGGGGAGCTGTTTTTT.

The sample holds one count of this clone. This CDR3 reads CASSLGVGTDSNQPQHF. The DNA for the CDR3 is TGTGCCAGCAGCTTGGGGGTCGGGACGGATAGCAATCAGCCCCAGCATTTT. This chain links TRBV5-8 with TRBJ1-5; a possible D gene is TRBD1 (5 bases). CDR3 size: 17 residues. With 0 bases removed from V and 0 bases from J, the gap between germline ends came to 13 bases. The germline V gene encodes CDR1 SGHTS and CDR2 YDEGEE.

This chain uses TRBV27 with TRBJ2-7; 7 nucleotides line up with TRBD1. Germline CDR1 reads MNHEY; CDR2 reads SMNVEV (reference sequence). This CDR3 contains 13 residues. With 6 bases clipped from V and 4 bases from J, the junction kept 6 bases outside the gene matches. CDR3 region: CASSPDRWYEQYF. The CDR3 bases are TGTGCCAGCAGCCCGGACAGGTGGTACGAGCAGTACTTC.

The V gene is TRBV6-2 or TRBV6-3, the J gene TRBJ2-7; D is uncertain. Per germline, CDR1 MNHEY and CDR2 SVGEGT. Trimming removed 5 bases at V and 3 bases at J, with 14 bases between. This CDR3 is 14 amino acids long. The CDR3 DNA sequence: TGTGCCAGCAGTCACGCTAGGTTCGGCTACGAGCAGTACTTC. Translating gives CASSHARFGYEQYF.

This chain connects TRBV29-1 to TRBJ1-4, with D hard to call. Looked up from germline, CDR1 is SQVTM and CDR2 is ANQGSEA. This CDR3 contains 12 residues. V was pared by 6 bases and J by 8 bases, with 13 bases between. The CDR3: CSVSRQGEKLFF. DNA of the CDR3: TGCAGCGTCTCCCGGCAAGGGGAAAAACTGTTTTTT.

V and J are TRBV5-1 and TRBJ2-7; 9 bases agree with TRBD1. The CDR3 spans 16 residues. V shed 0 bases, J shed 4 bases, and the junction held 8 bases outside the gene matches. The germline V gene has CDR1 SGHRS and CDR2 YFSETQ. The CDR3 sequence: CASSLGGTGISYEQYF. In DNA form, the CDR3 reads TGCGCCAGCAGCTTGGGCGGGACAGGGATTTCATACGAGCAGTACTTC.

This chain joins TRBV9 and TRBJ2-7, with D perhaps being TRBD1 or TRBD2 (5 bases each). Trimming removed 4 bases from V and 3 bases from J, with 14 bases in between. Germline V gene sequence: CDR1 SGDLS, CDR2 YYNGEE. This CDR3 region has 14 residues. For the CDR3, the DNA is TGTGCCAGCAGCCCCCTGGGGGACCGCTACGAGCAGTACTTC. Its protein is CASSPLGDRYEQYF.

The J gene is TRBJ2-3, the V gene TRBV7-3, with no clear D. The CDR3 contains 14 residues. CDR1 and CDR2 (germline): SGHTA, FQGTGA. Trimming removed 5 bases from V and 2 bases from J, with 11 bases in between. The CDR3 DNA reads TGTGCCAGCAGCCAATCAGGAGTCACAGATACGCAGTATTTT. This sequence encodes CASSQSGVTDTQYF.

The chain employs TRBV14 and TRBJ2-3; D gene ambiguous. The CDR3 loop spans 12 amino acids. Germline V CDR1 and CDR2: SGHDN, FVKESK. Trimming removed 4 bases at V and 10 bases at J, with 12 bases between. CDR3 in amino acids: CASSLYLNAQYF. The CDR3 nucleotides are TGTGCCAGCAGCCTGTACCTTAATGCGCAGTATTTT.

V gene TRBV10-3 combines with J gene TRBJ1-3; D may be TRBD1 (5 bases). With 0 bases removed from V and 2 bases from J, the gap between germline ends came to 17 bases. Germline V gene data show CDR1 as ENHRY and CDR2 as SYGVKD. The CDR3 loop spans 18 amino acids. The CDR3 loop is CAISESNFIRGTGNTIYF. The CDR3 DNA reads TGTGCCATCAGTGAGTCGAATTTCATTCGGGGGACTGGAAACACCATATATTTT.

The chain joins TRBV3-1 (or the pseudogene TRBV3-2) to TRBJ1-2, with a possible D match to TRBD1 (6 bases). The CDR3 totals 13 residues. The germline V gene encodes CDR1 LGHDT and CDR2 YNNKEL (reference sequence). V was pared by 0 bases and J by 8 bases, with 10 bases between. The DNA for the CDR3 is TGTGCCAGCAGCCAAGAATACAGGGCCGGCTACACCTTC. This encodes CASSQEYRAGYTF.

This rearrangement joins TRBV9 to TRBJ2-2; TRBD1 agrees at 7 bases. This CDR3 contains 15 residues. CDR1 is SGDLS and CDR2 is YYNGEE in the germline V gene. The J segment lost 1 base and the V segment lost 4 bases, leaving 4 bases of the junction unmatched. The CDR3 DNA is TGTGCCAGCAGCTCCCGGGACAGGAACACCGGGGAGCTGTTTTTT. It specifies CASSSRDRNTGELFF.

V is TRBV7-8 and J is TRBJ1-3, with D tentatively TRBD1 (6 bases). Trimming stripped 2 bases from V and 3 bases from J, with 26 bases between. The CDR3 is 20 residues long. CDR1 is SGHVS, CDR2 FQNEAQ, per germline. The CDR3 nucleotides read TGTGCCAGCAGCTTATCCGGAGGGCGGGTGGGGGCGCTTGTTGGAAACACCATATATTTT. This codes for CASSLSGGRVGALVGNTIYF.

The CDR3: CASRNQRGNTIYF. CDR3 nucleotide sequence: TGTGCCAGCAGGAACCAGCGGGGAAACACCATATATTTT. The chain carries TRBV11-3 and TRBJ1-3; D is undetermined. Trimming removed 6 bases from V and 4 bases from J, with 10 bases in between. CDR3 length equals 13 residues. CDR1 and CDR2 (germline): SGHNT, YENEEA.

The rearrangement links TRBV13 to TRBJ1-1; D uncertain. With 5 bases removed from V and 0 bases from J, the gap between germline ends came to 7 bases. The germline gives CDR1 PRHDT, CDR2 FYEKMQ (reference sequence). The CDR3 has 13 amino acids. In DNA form, the CDR3 reads TGTGCCAGCAGCCCCCATTTGAACACTGAAGCTTTCTTT. Its protein product is CASSPHLNTEAFF.

J is TRBJ2-5 and V is TRBV14; 9 bases match TRBD1. J was trimmed by 3 bases and V by 3 bases; bases with no gene match: 8. This CDR3 comprises 16 residues. Germline V gene sequence: CDR1 SGHDN, CDR2 FVKESK. This chain's CDR3 is CASSHQGQGREETQYF. The CDR3 DNA reads as TGTGCCAGCAGCCATCAAGGACAGGGGAGGGAAGAGACCCAGTACTTC.

The V and J genes are TRBV30 and TRBJ2-4; 9 nucleotides agree with TRBD1. The germline gives CDR1 GTSNPN, CDR2 SVGIG (reference sequence). The CDR3 sequence is 13 residues long. The junction had 11 bases not matched to a gene; V was cut back by 2 bases and J by 15 bases. The DNA for the CDR3 is TGTGCCTGGAGTACCGGGACAGGGAGTATGCTGTACTTC. Its translation: CAWSTGTGSMLYF.

On this clone: At one boundary the junction diverges from the germline segment, which might be a read error. The chain links TRBV2 to TRBJ1-1; D perhaps matches TRBD1 (6 bases). The germline V gene has CDR1 SNHLY and CDR2 FYNNEI. The CDR3 has 14 amino acids. The CDR3 bases are TGTGCCAGCGGTGAACAGGGCTTCAACACTGAAGCTTTCTTT. Protein: CASGEQGFNTEAFF.